This passage covers 6 T cell receptor beta chains from one sample sequenced in a study of T-cell reconstitution after alpha-beta-depleted transplantation in children. TCRbeta library preparation incorporated unique molecular identifiers. TCRdb processed the PCR reads anew with MiXCR; each CDR3 protein has one entry. The sample yields 90,000 to 130,000 distinct CDR3 sequences, about 6% seen once. This material consisted of PBMCs, mostly from graft donor cells, taken 360 days after TCRalphabeta/CD19-depleted stem cell transplant. Source of these receptors: a male patient between 2 and 9 years old who had a stem cell transplant for acute lymphoblastic leukemia, so the T cells may come from the graft donor.

This rearrangement joins TRBV3-1 to TRBJ1-5; possibly TRBD1 for D (6 bases). The V end was cut by 3 bases, the J end by 0 bases, with 15 bases between. The CDR3 runs 17 residues. Germline-derived CDR1 and CDR2 are LGHDT and YNNKEL (reference sequence). CDR3 DNA: TGTGCCAGCAGCCAGACAGGTGGAGGGTATAGCAATCAGCCCCAGCATTTT. Its protein is CASSQTGGGYSNQPQHF.

The sample holds a few counts of this clonotype. V usage is TRBV6-5 and J usage is TRBJ2-7, with 9 nucleotides matching TRBD1. V was pared by 4 bases and J by 3 bases, with 7 bases of the junction left unmatched. In germline, CDR1 is MNHEY, CDR2 SVGAGI. The CDR3 loop spans 15 amino acids. The CDR3 DNA reads TGTGCCAGCAGTTTCTTGGACAGGGGTCTCTACGAGCAGTACTTC. This encodes CASSFLDRGLYEQYF.

This clonotype has just a few counts. The chain is built from TRBV7-9 and TRBJ1-1, with D possibly TRBD1 on 6 matching bases. The CDR3 loop spans 12 amino acids. Trimming left V 6 bases short and J 10 bases short, with 15 bases between. Per the germline V gene, CDR1 is SEHNR and CDR2 is FQNEAQ (reference sequence). The CDR3 region has the DNA TGTGCCAGCAGGATGGACAGATTGAGAGCTTTCTTT. This gives the protein CASRMDRLRAFF.

This clonotype was counted many times. The chain couples TRBV11-2 to TRBJ2-6; 9 bases line up with TRBD1. V lost 4 bases and J lost 4; bases outside the gene matches: 11. This CDR3 spans 18 amino acids. CDR1 SGHAT and CDR2 FQNNGV come from the germline V gene. The DNA for the CDR3 is TGTGCCAGCAGCTCACCGGGACAGGGTCAGGGGGGGGCCAACGTCCTGACTTTC. It encodes CASSSPGQGQGGANVLTF. The full variable domain, in which reference TRBV11-2 and TRBJ2-6 provide the parts outside the CDR3, is EAGVAQSPRYKIIEKRQSVAFWCNPISGHATLYWYQQILGQGPKLLIQFQNNGVVDDSQLPKDRFSAERLKGVDSTLKIQPAKLEDSAVYLCASSSPGQGQGGANVLTFGAGSRLTVL.

This chain joins TRBV11-1 and TRBJ2-7, with 13 bases aligning to TRBD2. After removal of 5 bases from V and 5 bases from J, the junction contained 21 bases not matched to a gene. The CDR3 spans 20 residues. Germline V gene data show CDR1 as SGHAT and CDR2 as FQDESV (reference sequence). CDR3 nucleotides: TGTGCCAGCAGCAACCTACAGGGAAGCGTTCGACTAGCGGGAGGAAACGAGCAGTACTTC. Protein product: CASSNLQGSVRLAGGNEQYF.

This clonotype occurred a few times. The CDR3: CASSLRQGLEAFF. Here the CDR3 DNA reads TGCGCCAGCAGCTTGAGGCAGGGGCTTGAAGCTTTCTTT. The rearrangement links TRBV5-1 to TRBJ1-1; possibly TRBD1 for D (6 bases). The germline CDR1 and CDR2 sequences are SGHRS and YFSETQ. V was trimmed by 1 base and J by 7 bases, leaving 11 bases between them. CDR3 length equals 13 residues.